This T cell receptor (beta chain) was documented in a study of cytomegalovirus exposure and HLA in healthy donors. Whole-study results and caveats: The study put 150 to 200 TCR beta chains on its list as cytomegalovirus-associated. The Asian-associated ancestry cluster reportedly had fewer N-insertions than the roughly 670-donor mean in a later analysis. A further, later analysis showed that HLA-associated TCR beta chains (compared with equally common others) were more clonally expanded.

With 60 Vbeta and 13 Jbeta primers, the PCR was carried out. The assay was immunoSEQ multiplex PCR, and TCRdb's table has in-frame clones only and misses some. This table has about 200,000 clones, roughly three quarters appearing once. The germline V gene encodes CDR1 MNHEY and CDR2 SVGAGI. V lost 6 bases to trimming and J lost 2 bases, with 14 bases between them. The length of the CDR3 is 14 residues. As concerns this clone: Its target is unknown.

Input material: PBMCs. The chain has TRBV6-5 and TRBJ2-7; tentative D call: TRBD1 (6 bases). This sequence originates from a male donor in good health and CMV-seropositive. The CDR3 here is CASRLTRDTYEQYF. The CDR3 DNA reads as TGTGCCAGCAGACTGACAAGGGACACCTACGAGCAGTACTTC.